These 30 T cell receptor beta chains share one sample of origin, sequenced in a study of OX40 agonist ivuxolimab in advanced cancers. Profiled with immunoSEQ multiplex PCR; TCRdb holds only in-frame clones, not every one. The data contain about 130,000 clones, 80% to 95% of them singletons. Material: CD4+ or CD8+ T cells sorted from blood, obtained in a trial of the OX40 agonist ivuxolimab. The receptors originated from an adult with an advanced solid tumor such as melanoma, head and neck, liver or kidney cancer.

The chain carries TRBV19 and TRBJ2-7, with 10 bases fitting TRBD1. Germline V gene sequence: CDR1 LNHDA, CDR2 SQIVND (reference sequence). CDR3 length equals 13 residues. The V gene end was trimmed by 5 bases and the J gene end by 5 bases; junction bases not matched to a gene: 3. The CDR3 loop reads CASSRQGAHEQYF. CDR3 coding DNA: TGTGCCAGTAGTCGACAGGGGGCCCACGAGCAGTACTTC.

This chain joins TRBV19 and TRBJ2-2; D remains ambiguous. This CDR3 has 15 amino acids. V lost 3 bases and J lost 1, with 9 bases in between. Germline V CDR1 and CDR2: LNHDA, SQIVND (reference sequence). Written as DNA, the CDR3 is TGTGCCAGTAGTATGGCACATTTGAACACCGGGGAGCTGTTTTTT. Residues: CASSMAHLNTGELFF.

The chain links TRBV27 to TRBJ1-5; no firm D call. Trimming took off 3 bases at V and 0 bases at J, with 9 bases between the two ends. CDR1 and CDR2 from the germline V gene are MNHEY and SMNVEV (reference sequence). The CDR3 has 15 residues. CDR3 in DNA: TGTGCCAGCAGTTTCCTGGGCTATAGCAATCAGCCCCAGCATTTT. Translating gives CASSFLGYSNQPQHF.

The genes are TRBV25-1 and TRBJ1-2, with 8 bases identical to TRBD1. With V trimmed by 3 bases and J by 4 bases, 7 bases remained unmatched. Germline assignment: CDR1 MGHDK and CDR2 SYGVNS. The CDR3 loop spans 15 amino acids. The CDR3 spells CASSDRTGLVYGYTF. For the CDR3, the DNA is TGTGCCAGCAGTGACAGGACAGGGCTGGTCTATGGCTACACCTTC.

The rearrangement joins TRBV15 to TRBJ2-3; 10 bases are shared with TRBD2. The CDR3 sequence is 16 residues long. Germline V gives CDR1 LNHNV, CDR2 YYDKDF (reference sequence). Trimming removed 1 base from V and 5 bases from J; junction bases left unmatched: 6. The CDR3: CATSRALAGDGDTQYF. The CDR3 DNA follows: TGTGCCACCAGCAGAGCCCTAGCGGGAGATGGAGATACGCAGTATTTT.

The V call is TRBV20-1, the J call TRBJ1-1; D is unclear. The CDR3 has 11 residues. Germline CDR1 DFQATT, CDR2 SNEGSKA (reference sequence). Trimming pared 5 bases from V and 1 base from J, leaving 5 bases between. CDR3 DNA sequence: TGCAGTGCTTATAAGAACACTGAAGCTTTCTTT. This translates into CSAYKNTEAFF.

The chain links TRBV9 to TRBJ1-6; 7 bases are a match to TRBD1. Germline V gene data show CDR1 as SGDLS and CDR2 as YYNGEE. This CDR3 is 17 amino acids long. Trimming at V came to 3 bases and at J to 0 bases, leaving 6 bases not matched to a gene. In DNA form, the CDR3 reads TGTGCCAGCAGCGACTCAGGGGGTAGCTCCTATAATTCACCCCTCCACTTT. Translation: CASSDSGGSSYNSPLHF.

The gene calls are TRBV2 and TRBJ2-7, with 7 bases aligning to TRBD2. The V segment lost 6 bases and the J segment 5 bases; nucleotides outside the gene matches: 13. The CDR3 has 15 residues. CDR1 and CDR2 from the germline V gene are SNHLY and FYNNEI. DNA of the CDR3: TGTGCCAGCAGCCCCCGTGGTGGGGGGGTCAACGAGCAGTACTTC. This gives the protein CASSPRGGGVNEQYF.

The chain employs TRBV2 and TRBJ2-1; tentative D call: TRBD1 (6 bases). The germline V and J ends were trimmed by 6 bases and 4 bases, with 19 bases remaining between them. This CDR3 comprises 16 residues. Germline CDR1 reads SNHLY; CDR2 reads FYNNEI. Written as DNA, the CDR3 is TGTGCCAGCAGACGTCTATTGGGGGCAAGGTACAATGAGCAGTTCTTC. Protein: CASRRLLGARYNEQFF.

This chain connects TRBV27 to TRBJ1-2, with a weak D call TRBD1 (5 bases). Germline-derived CDR1 and CDR2 are MNHEY and SMNVEV (reference sequence). The CDR3 sequence is 17 residues long. V lost 6 bases to trimming and J lost 6 bases, with 26 bases between them. CDR3 protein: CASRRVFDSERLHGYTF. The CDR3 DNA is TGTGCCAGCAGGAGGGTCTTCGACAGCGAACGCCTCCATGGCTACACCTTC.

This chain joins TRBV10-3 and TRBJ2-1; 8 nucleotides match TRBD1. The V segment lost 2 bases and the J segment 2 bases; nucleotides outside the gene matches: 8. This CDR3 has 17 residues. Per germline, CDR1 ENHRY and CDR2 SYGVKD. CDR3 region: CAISEGGGQGPYNEQFF. The CDR3 DNA follows: TGTGCCATCAGTGAGGGTGGTGGACAGGGACCCTACAATGAGCAGTTCTTC.

This chain joins TRBV7-3 and TRBJ2-1; TRBD2 matches at 7 bases. This CDR3 is 16 amino acids long. Trimming took 2 bases from V and 2 from J; bases not matched to a gene: 6. Per germline, CDR1 SGHTA and CDR2 FQGTGA. CDR3 nucleotide sequence: TGTGCCAGCAGCTTATTGGGACTACCAACCTACAATGAGCAGTTCTTC. Amino acids: CASSLLGLPTYNEQFF. Combining the CDR3 with reference TRBV7-3 and TRBJ2-1 gives the whole variable domain GAGVSQTPSNKVTEKGKYVELRCDPISGHTALYWYRQSLGQGPEFLIYFQGTGAADDSGLPNDRFFAVRPEGSVSTLKIQRTERGDSAVYLCASSLLGLPTYNEQFFGPGTRLTVL.

The chain employs TRBV7-9 and TRBJ2-3; 7 positions match TRBD2. Germline V lookup: CDR1 SEHNR, CDR2 FQNEAQ (reference sequence). CDR3 length: 14 residues. Trimming took 6 bases from V and 4 from J; bases not matched to a gene: 7. CDR3 protein: CASRPPGGADTQYF. The CDR3, as DNA: TGTGCCAGCAGACCTCCTGGGGGGGCAGATACGCAGTATTTT.

This chain uses TRBV6-1 with TRBJ1-5, with TRBD1 as a possible D gene (5 bases). V was shortened by 4 bases and J by 9 bases, with 13 bases between the two germline ends. Germline values: CDR1 MNHNS, CDR2 SASEGT. The length of the CDR3 is 13 residues. The CDR3 region is CASSGGDLWPQHF. The DNA of the CDR3 is TGTGCCAGCAGTGGAGGGGATTTGTGGCCCCAGCATTTT.

V and J are TRBV5-1 and TRBJ2-7, with D maybe TRBD2 (6 bases). V was clipped by 1 base and J by 4 bases, with 21 bases between them. Germline V CDR1 and CDR2: SGHRS, YFSETQ. CDR3 length: 17 amino acids. This CDR3 is CASSLPNVAENRYEQYF. In DNA, the CDR3 is TGCGCCAGCAGCTTGCCTAATGTAGCGGAGAACCGGTACGAGCAGTACTTC.

This clone was counted between two and nine times. V is TRBV5-8 and J is TRBJ2-6; either TRBD1 or TRBD2 may supply D (5 bases each). V gave up 0 bases and J gave up 0 bases, with 10 bases separating them. The CDR3 contains 17 residues. From germline, CDR1 is SGHTS and CDR2 YDEGEE. The CDR3 is CASSLGGRSSGANVLTF. CDR3 DNA sequence: TGTGCCAGCAGCTTGGGGGGACGTAGCTCTGGGGCCAACGTCCTGACTTTC.

The chain joins TRBV7-9 to TRBJ2-5; 8 nucleotides align to TRBD2. Trimming took 5 bases from V and 5 from J; bases not matched to a gene: 13. The CDR3 extends over 16 amino acids. The germline gives CDR1 SEHNR, CDR2 FQNEAQ (reference sequence). For the CDR3, the DNA is TGTGCCAGCAGCACCTCCTCTAGCGGGTTGGGGGAGACCCAGTACTTC. As protein: CASSTSSSGLGETQYF.

The chain carries TRBV19 and TRBJ2-7, with 8 nucleotides matching TRBD1. V was clipped by 4 bases and J by 3 bases; unmatched bases: 2. This CDR3 spans 13 amino acids. The V gene's germline CDR1 is LNHDA and CDR2 SQIVND (reference sequence). This CDR3 is CASSTGQDYEQYF. The CDR3 DNA sequence: TGTGCCAGTAGTACGGGACAGGACTACGAGCAGTACTTC.

V gene TRBV10-1 combines with J gene TRBJ1-1; TRBD1 might be the D (6 bases). This CDR3 is built from 13 residues. Germline CDR1 reads WNHNN; CDR2 reads SYGVQD (reference sequence). The ends were cut back, 6 bases at V and 1 base at J, with 9 bases in the middle. The CDR3 sequence: CASRNRENTEAFF. The DNA of the CDR3 is TGCGCCAGCAGAAACAGGGAGAACACTGAAGCTTTCTTT.

The J gene is TRBJ2-2, the V gene TRBV7-3; TRBD2 might be the D (5 bases). Germline V lookup: CDR1 SGHTA, CDR2 FQGTGA. CDR3 length: 14 residues. Trimming removed 2 bases from V and 6 bases from J, with 10 bases in between. The CDR3 spells CASSLQLAAGELFF. In DNA, the CDR3 is TGTGCCAGCAGCTTACAGCTAGCAGCCGGGGAGCTGTTTTTT.

Regarding this clone: Other DNA sequences in the sample encode the same CDR3. The chain couples TRBV5-1 to TRBJ1-2; maybe TRBD1 (6 bases). The germline gives CDR1 SGHRS, CDR2 YFSETQ. The CDR3 loop spans 13 amino acids. V dropped 2 bases and J dropped 7 bases, with 12 bases sitting between them. The CDR3 region has the DNA TGCGCCAGCAGCTTAGAACAGGGCCGTGGCTACACCTTC. Protein: CASSLEQGRGYTF.

This chain uses TRBV5-1 with TRBJ2-1, with TRBD1 as a possible D gene (5 bases). The V end was cut by 2 bases, the J end by 6 bases, with 15 bases between. The germline V gene has CDR1 SGHRS and CDR2 YFSETQ. This CDR3 has 15 amino acids. The DNA for the CDR3 is TGCGCCAGCAGCTTCCTTAAGGGCAGGGCCAATGAGCAGTTCTTC. Translating gives CASSFLKGRANEQFF.

The rearrangement links TRBV19 to TRBJ1-5; possible D gene TRBD1, 6 bases. This CDR3 region has 15 residues. Trimming removed 5 bases from V and 6 bases from J, with 17 bases in between. CDR1 and CDR2 from the germline V gene are LNHDA and SQIVND (reference sequence). For the CDR3, the DNA is TGTGCCAGTAGTGAACACAGGGTTAGAGGTCAGCCCCAGCATTTT. This gives the protein CASSEHRVRGQPQHF. Full variable domain (missing parts from reference TRBV19 and TRBJ1-5): DGGITQSPKYLFRKEGQNVTLSCEQNLNHDAMYWYRQDPGQGLRLIYYSQIVNDFQKGDIAEGYSVSREKKESFPLTVTSAQKNPTAFYLCASSEHRVRGQPQHFGDGTRLSIL.

This rearrangement joins TRBV11-2 to TRBJ1-4; 7 bases align to TRBD1. Germline V gene lookup returns CDR1 SGHAT and CDR2 FQNNGV. Germline trimming cut 5 bases from V and 6 bases from J; bases unmatched to any gene: 9. This CDR3 has 15 amino acids. In DNA, the CDR3 is TGTGCCAGCAGCACCTTTCAGGGGGGGGATGAAAAACTGTTTTTT. It specifies CASSTFQGGDEKLFF.

This chain links TRBV10-3 with TRBJ1-4; perhaps TRBD1 as D (5 bases). The V end lost 6 bases, the J end lost 7 bases, and 15 bases lay between the germline ends. The CDR3 sequence is 14 residues long. CDR1 ENHRY and CDR2 SYGVKD come from the germline V gene. The CDR3 DNA reads as TGTGCCATCAGGGGGGACGGTGGGGGTGAAAAACTGTTTTTT. Translating gives CAIRGDGGGEKLFF.

The J gene is TRBJ2-7, the V gene TRBV6-5, with D possibly matching TRBD1 (5 bases). The germline V gene encodes CDR1 MNHEY and CDR2 SVGAGI. CDR3 size: 14 residues. Trimming pared 5 bases from V and 2 bases from J, leaving 13 bases between. DNA of the CDR3: TGTGCCAGCAGTAGAAGGGGTCTAGCCTACGAGCAGTACTTC. Its protein product is CASSRRGLAYEQYF.

The gene calls are TRBV30 and TRBJ1-4, with D possibly TRBD1 on 5 matching bases. Germline lookup yields CDR1 GTSNPN and CDR2 SVGIG (reference sequence). The CDR3 has 13 amino acids. Trimming pared 1 base from V and 8 bases from J, leaving 11 bases between. In nucleotides, the CDR3 is TGTGCCTGGAGTGCCCAGGGTAGGGAAAAACTGTTTTTT. This encodes CAWSAQGREKLFF.

This clone was observed a handful of times. The chain uses TRBV27 and TRBJ2-3; 13 bases fit TRBD2. Germline assignment: CDR1 MNHEY and CDR2 SMNVEV (reference sequence). The length of the CDR3 is 16 residues. The J segment lost 3 bases and the V segment lost 5 bases, leaving 5 bases of the junction unmatched. CDR3 amino acids: CASSPGLAGITDTQYF. The CDR3 region has the DNA TGTGCCAGCAGTCCGGGACTAGCGGGAATTACAGATACGCAGTATTTT.

This sequence joins TRBV27 and TRBJ1-5; D remains unclear. Germline V lookup: CDR1 MNHEY, CDR2 SMNVEV (reference sequence). This CDR3 is 17 amino acids long. V lost 4 bases, J lost 1 base, and 17 bases lay in between. The CDR3 here is CASSSLILPRSNQPQHF. CDR3 coding DNA: TGTGCCAGCAGTTCCCTAATTCTTCCCCGGAGCAATCAGCCCCAGCATTTT.

The chain joins TRBV27 to TRBJ2-5, with D perhaps TRBD1 (5 bases). The DNA end favors TRBJ2-7, so the J call may be wrong. The CDR3 is 15 amino acids. Germline V gene sequence: CDR1 MNHEY, CDR2 SMNVEV (reference sequence). Here the CDR3 reads CASSHTGFTYYEQYF. CDR3 DNA: TGTGCCAGCAGTCATACAGGCTTTACATACTACGAGCAGTACTTC.